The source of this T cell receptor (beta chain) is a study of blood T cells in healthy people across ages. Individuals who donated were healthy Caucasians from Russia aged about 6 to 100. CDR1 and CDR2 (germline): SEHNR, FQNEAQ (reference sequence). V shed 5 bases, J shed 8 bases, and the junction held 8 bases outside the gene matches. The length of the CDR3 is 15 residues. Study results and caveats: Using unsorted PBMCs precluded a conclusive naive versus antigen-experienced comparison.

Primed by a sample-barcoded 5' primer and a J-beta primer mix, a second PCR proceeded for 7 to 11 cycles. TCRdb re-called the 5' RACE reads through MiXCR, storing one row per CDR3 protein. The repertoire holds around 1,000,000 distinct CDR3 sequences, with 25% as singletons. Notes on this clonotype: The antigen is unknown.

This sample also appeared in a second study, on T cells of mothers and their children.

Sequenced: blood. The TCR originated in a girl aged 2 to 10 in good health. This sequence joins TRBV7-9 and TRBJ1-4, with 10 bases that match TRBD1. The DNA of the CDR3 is TGTGCCAGCAGCATGGGACAGGGGAAGACGGAAAAACTGTTTTTT. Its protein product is CASSMGQGKTEKLFF.